The rows below give T cell receptor beta chains drawn from one sample of a study of low-dose radiotherapy and immunotherapy resistance in tumors. TCRdb re-called the reads with MiXCR, one entry per CDR3 protein. The sample lists tens of thousands of distinct CDR3 sequences; under 25% were seen once. Specimen: PBMCs, collected after low-dose radiotherapy plus immunotherapy. These TCRs come from a female donor with ovarian cancer. Each CDR3 is given with its conserved first and last residue. The order of the fields is clone size, J gene, D gene, V gene, CDR3 DNA, CDR3 protein. The D gene is left open where the match is weak. Size tells how often a clone was seen (once, few, many) or the class of an expanded clone, and some rows leave it out.

clone_size: many
j_call: TRBJ2-1
d_call: NA
v_call: TRBV5-1
cdr3_nt: TGCGCCAGCAGCTTGGTACCGGGGGCCAATGAGCAGTTCTTC
cdr3_aa: CASSLVPGANEQFF

clone_size: many
j_call: TRBJ2-6
d_call: NA
v_call: TRBV10-3
cdr3_nt: TGTGCCATCAGTGAGTCGATTCTGGGACAAATCTCTGGGGCCAACGTCCTGACTTTC
cdr3_aa: CAISESILGQISGANVLTF

clone_size: NA
j_call: TRBJ2-5
d_call: NA
v_call: TRBV6-9
cdr3_nt: TGTGCCAGCAGTTATTTGGGCAGCTACCAAGAGACCCAGTACTTC
cdr3_aa: CASSYLGSYQETQYF

clone_size: few
j_call: TRBJ1-5
d_call: TRBD1
v_call: TRBV6-5
cdr3_nt: TGTGCCAGCAGTTACTCGGCACAGGGGGGGCGAAACCAGCCCCAGCATTTT
cdr3_aa: CASSYSAQGGRNQPQHF

clone_size: many
j_call: TRBJ2-7
d_call: TRBD2
v_call: TRBV2
cdr3_nt: TGTGCTTCCTTGAGCGGGGGGGCTTCCTACGAGCAGTACTTC
cdr3_aa: CASLSGGASYEQYF

clone_size: NA
j_call: TRBJ2-7
d_call: TRBD1
v_call: TRBV10-3
cdr3_nt: TGTGCCATCAGTAAAGGACAGGGGGTTGAGCAGTACTTC
cdr3_aa: CAISKGQGVEQYF

clone_size: many
j_call: TRBJ1-5
d_call: NA
v_call: TRBV9
cdr3_nt: TGTGCCAGCAGCGTACACGTAAATCAGCCCCAGCATTTT
cdr3_aa: CASSVHVNQPQHF

clone_size: NA
j_call: TRBJ2-4
d_call: TRBD1
v_call: TRBV5-1
cdr3_nt: TGCGCCAGCAGCTTGGGACAGGGCGGCGCCAAAAACATTCAGTACTTC
cdr3_aa: CASSLGQGGAKNIQYF

clone_size: many
j_call: TRBJ1-2
d_call: TRBD1
v_call: TRBV20-1
cdr3_nt: TGCAGTGCGGGGGACAGGCGGAACTATGGCTACACCTTC
cdr3_aa: CSAGDRRNYGYTF

clone_size: NA
j_call: TRBJ1-1
d_call: TRBD1
v_call: TRBV27
cdr3_nt: TGTGCCAGCACGGGCCAGGGGGCCACTGAAGCTTTCTTT
cdr3_aa: CASTGQGATEAFF

clone_size: NA
j_call: TRBJ2-2
d_call: NA
v_call: TRBV5-1
cdr3_nt: TGTGCCAGCAGCCCCAAGGGGTCGGACACCGGGGAGCTGTTTTTT
cdr3_aa: CASSPKGSDTGELFF

clone_size: many
j_call: TRBJ2-3
d_call: TRBD2
v_call: TRBV5-1
cdr3_nt: TGCGCCAGCAGGCGGGTCACTAGCGGGGGCCAGAGTGATACGCAGTATTTT
cdr3_aa: CASRRVTSGGQSDTQYF

clone_size: many
j_call: TRBJ1-1
d_call: TRBD1
v_call: TRBV19
cdr3_nt: TGTGCCATCAGGACAGGACGGAATAAGGGAGGCACTGAAGCTTTCTTT
cdr3_aa: CAIRTGRNKGGTEAFF

clone_size: many
j_call: TRBJ2-5
d_call: TRBD1
v_call: TRBV28
cdr3_nt: TGTGCCAGCAGTTTTCGGACAGGGAACCGGGAGACCCAGTACTTC
cdr3_aa: CASSFRTGNRETQYF

clone_size: many
j_call: TRBJ2-1
d_call: TRBD1
v_call: TRBV2
cdr3_nt: TGTGCCAGCAGTGAAGTGCGGACAGGCGGGAATGAGCAGTTCTTC
cdr3_aa: CASSEVRTGGNEQFF

clone_size: medium-sized
j_call: TRBJ1-2
d_call: TRBD1
v_call: TRBV28
cdr3_nt: TGTTGCTCGGTGACCTCAGGGGGCGTCTATGGCTACACCTTC
cdr3_aa: CCSVTSGGVYGYTF

clone_size: many
j_call: TRBJ2-7
d_call: NA
v_call: TRBV12-3/TRBV12-4
cdr3_nt: TGTGCCAGCAGGTTACAGGGCTACTACGAGCAGTACTTC
cdr3_aa: CASRLQGYYEQYF

clone_size: NA
j_call: TRBJ1-1
d_call: NA
v_call: TRBV20-1
cdr3_nt: TGCAGTTTTCCGAGGACGGGGGGTGCCACTGAAGCTTTCTTT
cdr3_aa: CSFPRTGGATEAFF

clone_size: many
j_call: TRBJ1-1
d_call: NA
v_call: TRBV5-3
cdr3_nt: TGTGCCAGCAGCTTGGCAAAGGGCACTGAAGCTTTCTTT
cdr3_aa: CASSLAKGTEAFF

clone_size: many
j_call: TRBJ2-2
d_call: NA
v_call: TRBV25-1
cdr3_nt: TGTGCCAGCAGCTTCGTCGGGGAGCTGTTTTTT
cdr3_aa: CASSFVGELFF

clone_size: once
j_call: TRBJ2-2
d_call: TRBD2
v_call: TRBV4-2
cdr3_nt: TGTGCCAGCAGCCAAGGGGGACTAGCGGGAGGGACCGGGGAGCTGTTTTTT
cdr3_aa: CASSQGGLAGGTGELFF

clone_size: NA
j_call: TRBJ2-6
d_call: TRBD2
v_call: TRBV28
cdr3_nt: TGTGCCAGCAGACCTGGAGCGGGAACCTTCTCTGGGGCCAACGTCCTGACTTTC
cdr3_aa: CASRPGAGTFSGANVLTF

clone_size: many
j_call: TRBJ1-1
d_call: NA
v_call: TRBV29-1
cdr3_nt: TGCAGCGTTGCCAGGGAGCTGAACACTGAAGCTTTCTTT
cdr3_aa: CSVARELNTEAFF

clone_size: many
j_call: TRBJ1-1
d_call: NA
v_call: TRBV2
cdr3_nt: TGTGCCAGCAGTGAGCTGGACAAGGGAACTGAAGCTTTCTTT
cdr3_aa: CASSELDKGTEAFF

clone_size: many
j_call: TRBJ1-4
d_call: NA
v_call: TRBV19
cdr3_nt: TGTGCCAGTAGTATTTCGGGGGCGGCTAATGAAAAACTGTTTTTT
cdr3_aa: CASSISGAANEKLFF

clone_size: many
j_call: TRBJ2-1
d_call: TRBD1
v_call: TRBV27
cdr3_nt: TGTGCCAGCAAGGGGACAGGGTACCGGGGTGAGCAGTTCTTC
cdr3_aa: CASKGTGYRGEQFF

clone_size: many
j_call: TRBJ1-5
d_call: NA
v_call: TRBV12-3/TRBV12-4
cdr3_nt: TGTGCCAGCAGTCCGGACCCACGCGGCAATCAGCCCCAGCATTTT
cdr3_aa: CASSPDPRGNQPQHF

clone_size: NA
j_call: TRBJ2-7
d_call: NA
v_call: TRBV28
cdr3_nt: TGTGCCAGCAGTTCGGCTCAGGGGAATGTCAACGAGCAGTACTTC
cdr3_aa: CASSSAQGNVNEQYF

clone_size: many
j_call: TRBJ2-5
d_call: NA
v_call: TRBV13
cdr3_nt: TGTGCCAGCAGCTTTCAAGAGACCCAGTACTTC
cdr3_aa: CASSFQETQYF

clone_size: NA
j_call: TRBJ1-1
d_call: NA
v_call: TRBV6-6
cdr3_nt: TGTGCCAGCAGTTACTCGGGAGGGAACACTGAAGCTTTCTTT
cdr3_aa: CASSYSGGNTEAFF

clone_size: many
j_call: TRBJ1-5
d_call: NA
v_call: TRBV29-1
cdr3_nt: TGCAGCGTTGAAGAAGGGACGGGAATGGGCAATCAGCCCCAGCATTTT
cdr3_aa: CSVEEGTGMGNQPQHF

clone_size: many
j_call: TRBJ2-2
d_call: NA
v_call: TRBV6-2/TRBV6-3
cdr3_nt: TGTGCCAGTTATCGGTCCGCACCGAACACCGGGGAGCTGTTTTTT
cdr3_aa: CASYRSAPNTGELFF

clone_size: NA
j_call: TRBJ2-3
d_call: TRBD1
v_call: TRBV4-3
cdr3_nt: TGCGCCAGCAGCCCCGGACAGGGTGGCACAGATACGCAGTATTTT
cdr3_aa: CASSPGQGGTDTQYF

clone_size: many
j_call: TRBJ2-3
d_call: NA
v_call: TRBV24-1
cdr3_nt: TGTGCCACCAACTCGGGCCAACGTGGGACAGATACGCAGTATTTT
cdr3_aa: CATNSGQRGTDTQYF

clone_size: many
j_call: TRBJ2-1
d_call: TRBD2
v_call: TRBV27
cdr3_nt: TGTGCCAGCAGTCCCGGGACTAGCGGGAGGAATGAGCAGTTCTTC
cdr3_aa: CASSPGTSGRNEQFF

clone_size: many
j_call: TRBJ2-6
d_call: NA
v_call: TRBV12-3/TRBV12-4
cdr3_nt: TGTGCCAGCAGTTTGGGGACCGGTTCTGGGGCCAACGTCCTGACTTTC
cdr3_aa: CASSLGTGSGANVLTF

clone_size: many
j_call: TRBJ2-3
d_call: NA
v_call: TRBV29-1
cdr3_nt: TGCAGCGTTGATAGGGACTGGACCACAGATACGCAGTATTTT
cdr3_aa: CSVDRDWTTDTQYF

clone_size: many
j_call: TRBJ2-7
d_call: NA
v_call: TRBV28
cdr3_nt: TGTGCCAGCAGAGGAGTCGGGGGAAAATCCTACGAGCAGTACTTC
cdr3_aa: CASRGVGGKSYEQYF

clone_size: many
j_call: TRBJ1-2
d_call: NA
v_call: TRBV19
cdr3_nt: TGTGCCAGTAGTATAAAAATAGGGGTCGACGGCTACACCTTC
cdr3_aa: CASSIKIGVDGYTF

clone_size: many
j_call: TRBJ2-7
d_call: NA
v_call: TRBV28
cdr3_nt: TGTGCCAGCAGTACCCCGGGCAGAGTGCCTTACGAGCAGTACTTC
cdr3_aa: CASSTPGRVPYEQYF

clone_size: many
j_call: TRBJ1-4
d_call: NA
v_call: TRBV29-1
cdr3_nt: TGCAGCGTTGAACTAGCAACTAATGAAAAACTGTTTTTT
cdr3_aa: CSVELATNEKLFF

clone_size: many
j_call: TRBJ2-2
d_call: TRBD1
v_call: TRBV9
cdr3_nt: TGTGCCAGCAGCCCCAGGGGGCACGGCACCGGGGAGCTGTTTTTT
cdr3_aa: CASSPRGHGTGELFF

clone_size: many
j_call: TRBJ2-1
d_call: NA
v_call: TRBV7-8
cdr3_nt: TGTGCCGCCGGGGAAGACAATGAGCAGTTCTTC
cdr3_aa: CAAGEDNEQFF

clone_size: many
j_call: TRBJ1-1
d_call: NA
v_call: TRBV19
cdr3_nt: TGTGCCAGTAGTCTACAGGGAAAGGGCACTGAAGCTTTCTTT
cdr3_aa: CASSLQGKGTEAFF

clone_size: once
j_call: TRBJ2-7
d_call: TRBD1
v_call: TRBV20-1
cdr3_nt: TGCAGTGCTAGAGAGGACAGGGGGTACGAGCAGTACTTC
cdr3_aa: CSAREDRGYEQYF

clone_size: many
j_call: TRBJ2-7
d_call: TRBD1
v_call: TRBV14
cdr3_nt: TGTGCCAGCAGCCAAGATAGGCAGGGGGAGCGCTACGAGCAGTACTTC
cdr3_aa: CASSQDRQGERYEQYF

clone_size: NA
j_call: TRBJ1-5
d_call: TRBD1
v_call: TRBV4-3
cdr3_nt: TGCGCCAGCAGCCAAGACAGGGGGCCAGGTCAGCCCCAGCATTTT
cdr3_aa: CASSQDRGPGQPQHF

clone_size: NA
j_call: TRBJ2-7
d_call: TRBD2
v_call: TRBV12-3/TRBV12-4
cdr3_nt: TGTGCCAGCAGTTCGTCCGGGACTAGCGGGGTCGAGCAGTACTTC
cdr3_aa: CASSSSGTSGVEQYF

clone_size: many
j_call: TRBJ1-4
d_call: TRBD1
v_call: TRBV2
cdr3_nt: TGTGCCAGCAGCTCAGCCGGGACAGGAAATGAAAAACTGTTTTTT
cdr3_aa: CASSSAGTGNEKLFF

clone_size: NA
j_call: TRBJ2-7
d_call: NA
v_call: TRBV2
cdr3_nt: TGTGCCAGCAGACTCTACGAGCAGTACTTC
cdr3_aa: CASRLYEQYF

clone_size: many
j_call: TRBJ2-2
d_call: NA
v_call: TRBV27
cdr3_nt: TGTGCCAGCAGTTTACCAGAAGTCACCGGGGAGCTGTTTTTT
cdr3_aa: CASSLPEVTGELFF

clone_size: many
j_call: TRBJ2-3
d_call: NA
v_call: TRBV20-1
cdr3_nt: TGCAGTGCCCTCCCGGGACGGGGGAGCACAGATACGCAGTATTTT
cdr3_aa: CSALPGRGSTDTQYF

clone_size: many
j_call: TRBJ2-3
d_call: NA
v_call: TRBV19
cdr3_nt: TGTGCCAGTAGTCCCCTTGGAGGGGCCGTAGATACGCAGTATTTT
cdr3_aa: CASSPLGGAVDTQYF

clone_size: NA
j_call: TRBJ2-6
d_call: NA
v_call: TRBV5-8
cdr3_nt: TGTGCCAGCAGCTTCCCAAGCTCTGGGGCCAACGTCCTGACTTTC
cdr3_aa: CASSFPSSGANVLTF

clone_size: few
j_call: TRBJ2-7
d_call: NA
v_call: TRBV30
cdr3_nt: TGTGCCTGGAGTCCCTCGAACTACGAGCAGTACTTC
cdr3_aa: CAWSPSNYEQYF

clone_size: few
j_call: TRBJ2-1
d_call: TRBD1
v_call: TRBV28
cdr3_nt: TGTGCCAGCAAGGGGGCGTTTGTAAACAATGAGCAGTTCTTC
cdr3_aa: CASKGAFVNNEQFF

clone_size: many
j_call: TRBJ2-7
d_call: NA
v_call: TRBV11-2
cdr3_nt: TGTGCCAGCAGCTTACGGAGGGAGCAGTACTTC
cdr3_aa: CASSLRREQYF

clone_size: NA
j_call: TRBJ2-7
d_call: TRBD1
v_call: TRBV5-1
cdr3_nt: TGCGCCAGCAGCCAAGGACAGGCGCAGTACTTC
cdr3_aa: CASSQGQAQYF